A selection of T cell receptor beta chains follows, all from one sample in a study of spatial heterogeneity in lung cancer. TCRdb itself ran the 5' RACE reads through MiXCR, one entry per CDR3 protein. The table records 20,000 or so distinct CDR3 sequences, less than 12% of them present only once. The sequences come from PBMCs, collected at follow-up. The source of these receptors is a female donor with early-stage non-small cell lung cancer. The CDR3 runs from the conserved cysteine through the conserved F or W. Fields, in order: clone size, J gene, V gene, D gene, CDR3 length, CDR3 protein, CDR3 DNA. A D gene is named only where the DNA matches it firmly. Expanded clones are given a class, and other clones once, few, many or no size at all.

>few|TRBJ1-6|TRBV9|NA|16
CASSVAGSSYNSPLHF
TGTGCCAGCAGCGTGGCAGGGAGCTCCTATAATTCACCCCTCCACTTT
>many|TRBJ2-3|TRBV18|NA|13
CASSPSGTDTQYF
TGTGCCAGCTCACCCTCCGGGACAGATACGCAGTATTTT
>many|TRBJ2-3|TRBV7-2|NA|12
CASSLPPDTQYF
TGTGCCAGCAGCTTACCCCCAGATACGCAGTATTTT
>NA|TRBJ2-2|TRBV12-5|TRBD2|17
CASGPRLAGVNTGELFF
TGTGCTAGTGGTCCTAGACTAGCGGGGGTGAACACCGGGGAGCTGTTTTTT
>NA|TRBJ2-3|TRBV9|NA|15
CASSVIAGSTDTQYF
TGTGCCAGCAGCGTAATTGCAGGGTCCACAGATACGCAGTATTTT
>NA|TRBJ2-5|TRBV27|TRBD2|19
CASSAGLAGYGTSRETQYF
TGTGCCAGCAGTGCGGGACTAGCGGGTTATGGAACCAGTCGGGAGACCCAGTACTTC
>many|TRBJ2-4|TRBV6-2/TRBV6-3|NA|15
CASMTNPGAKNIQYF
TGTGCCAGCATGACGAACCCCGGGGCCAAAAACATTCAGTACTTC
>many|TRBJ1-2|TRBV6-4|NA|13
CASSEGGFGGYTF
TGTGCCAGCAGTGAGGGGGGTTTTGGGGGCTACACCTTC
>many|TRBJ1-5|TRBV29-1|NA|11
CSVEDVAGQHF
TGCAGCGTTGAAGATGTAGCCGGCCAGCATTTT
>many|TRBJ2-3|TRBV7-9|NA|18
CASSLARFQGPFTDTQYF
TGTGCCAGCAGCTTAGCGCGGTTCCAGGGACCATTCACAGATACGCAGTATTTT
>many|TRBJ1-2|TRBV7-2|TRBD1|19
CASSTKGQGSDPGNYGYTF
TGTGCCAGCAGCACTAAAGGACAGGGCTCGGACCCTGGTAACTATGGCTACACCTTC
>NA|TRBJ2-2|TRBV12-3/TRBV12-4|TRBD1|15
CASSLTGTATGELFF
TGTGCCAGCAGTTTGACAGGGACCGCCACCGGGGAGCTGTTTTTT
>many|TRBJ1-2|TRBV19|NA|13
CASSSGEVYGYTF
TGTGCCAGTAGCTCCGGGGAAGTCTATGGCTACACCTTC
>many|TRBJ1-1|TRBV2|NA|15
CASSDSGTRNTEAFF
TGTGCCAGCAGTGACTCCGGGACCCGAAACACTGAAGCTTTCTTT
>many|TRBJ2-3|TRBV10-3|NA|13
CATKGGQGDTQYF
TGTGCCACCAAGGGGGGTCAAGGAGATACGCAGTATTTT
>many|TRBJ2-2|TRBV14|NA|15
CASRLGRTNTGELFF
TGTGCCAGCAGATTGGGACGGACGAACACCGGGGAGCTGTTTTTT
>many|TRBJ1-4|TRBV3-1|NA|14
CASSQRQKYEKLFF
TGTGCCAGCAGCCAGAGACAGAAGTATGAAAAACTGTTTTTT
>few|TRBJ2-5|TRBV5-1|NA|16
CASSPQGTAGQETQYF
TGCGCCAGCAGCCCCCAAGGGACAGCGGGACAAGAGACCCAGTACTTC
>many|TRBJ2-1|TRBV14|NA|15
CASSQSTSRRDEQFF
TGTGCCAGCAGCCAGTCGACTAGTAGACGCGATGAGCAGTTCTTC
>many|TRBJ2-1|TRBV20-1|TRBD1|13
CSARGQGTDEQFF
TGCAGTGCTAGAGGACAGGGGACCGATGAGCAGTTCTTC
>NA|TRBJ2-1|TRBV12-3/TRBV12-4|NA|13
CASGRIRYNEQFF
TGTGCCAGCGGGAGGATCCGATACAATGAGCAGTTCTTC
>many|TRBJ1-1|TRBV6-2/TRBV6-3|NA|13
CASKVITGYEAFF
TGTGCCAGCAAAGTTATCACAGGTTATGAAGCTTTCTTT
>NA|TRBJ2-3|TRBV6-4|TRBD2|15
CASSARAGEVDTQYF
TGTGCCAGCAGTGCTCGAGCGGGAGAGGTAGATACGCAGTATTTT
>few|TRBJ1-3|TRBV20-1|NA|14
CSAPSRDSGNTIYF
TGCAGTGCTCCATCGAGGGACTCTGGAAACACCATATATTTT